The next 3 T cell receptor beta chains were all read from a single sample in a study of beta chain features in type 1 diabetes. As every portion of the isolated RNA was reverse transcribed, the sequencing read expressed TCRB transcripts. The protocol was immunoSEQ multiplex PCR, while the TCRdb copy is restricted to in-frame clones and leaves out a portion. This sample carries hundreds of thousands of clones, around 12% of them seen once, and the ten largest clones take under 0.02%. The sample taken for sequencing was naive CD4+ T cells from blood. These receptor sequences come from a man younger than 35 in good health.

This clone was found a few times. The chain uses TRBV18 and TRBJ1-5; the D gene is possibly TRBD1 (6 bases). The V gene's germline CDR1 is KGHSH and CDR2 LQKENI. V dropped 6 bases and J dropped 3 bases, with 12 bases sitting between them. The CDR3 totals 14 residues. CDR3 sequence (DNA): TGTGCCAGCTCGCCTGGACAGCTCAATCAGCCCCAGCATTTT. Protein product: CASSPGQLNQPQHF.

For the CDR3, the DNA is TGTGCCAGCAGTTCAGGGGGGCGTATCACTGAAGCTTTCTTT. Translating gives CASSSGGRITEAFF. The chain couples TRBV28 to TRBJ1-1, with 7 bases that match TRBD1. The CDR3 totals 14 residues. Germline V lookup: CDR1 MDHEN, CDR2 SYDVKM. Trimming took 4 bases from V and 4 from J; bases not matched to a gene: 6.

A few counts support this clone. This CDR3 is CASSYPQGGGEQFF. For the CDR3, the DNA is TGTGCCAGCAGTTACCCACAGGGGGGAGGTGAGCAGTTCTTC. The chain links TRBV6-6 to TRBJ2-1, with 8 bases identical to TRBD1. V lost 2 bases and J lost 9; bases outside the gene matches: 6. The germline CDR1 and CDR2 sequences are MNHNY and SVGAGI (reference sequence). The CDR3 consists of 14 residues.